This entry features one T cell receptor beta chain sequence. How the authors handled the data: Amplification with reference gene primers provided the estimates of nucleated cell counts. Measured with immunoSEQ multiplex PCR; TCRdb has only the in-frame clones, and not every one. The V and J calls and the clone size are those of that table, but D and trimming were determined from the DNA. The sample yields 400,000 to 550,000 clones, 75% to 90% seen once. This specimen belongs to a study of blood T cell repertoires in COVID-19. Study overall: COVID-19 samples from acute and convalescent phases originated in the United States, Italy and Spain. In each case, the material was cDNA or gDNA derived from T cells, B-cell-depleted T cells, or PBMCs.

The sequenced material came from peripheral blood. This TCR was sampled from a woman under 40 with acute or convalescent COVID-19.

CDR3 in DNA: TGCAGTGCTAGTGTAACAGAGAATGAGCAGTTCTTC. It is translated as CSASVTENEQFF. This rearrangement joins TRBV20-1 to TRBJ2-1; D is undetermined. CDR1 DFQATT and CDR2 SNEGSKA come from the germline V gene (reference sequence). The CDR3 loop spans 12 amino acids. V was cut by 3 bases and J by 7 bases, with 10 bases left in between.